These T cell receptor beta chains were read from a single sample in a study of blood T cell repertoires in COVID-19. The table came from immunoSEQ multiplex PCR; TCRdb's copy has only in-frame clones and leaves some out. Of approximately 130,000 clones in the sample, 80% to 85% were seen once. The specimen was PBMCs or T cells enriched from blood (not recorded which). These receptors came from a young man who had recovered from COVID-19. Both conserved end residues are part of each CDR3. A D gene is named only where the DNA matches it firmly. Expanded clones get a size class; other rows say once, few or many, or leave the size out.

.	TRBV7-3	TRBJ2-1	.	CASSLHPGLSPYNEQFF	TGTGCCAGCAGCTTACATCCGGGACTTAGTCCTTACAATGAGCAGTTCTTC
.	TRBV19	TRBJ2-5	.	CASSIALQETQYF	TGTGCCAGTAGTATAGCCCTCCAAGAGACCCAGTACTTC
.	TRBV6-1	TRBJ1-3	.	CASSEAWTAQGNTIYF	TGTGCCAGCAGTGAAGCATGGACAGCGCAGGGAAACACCATATATTTT
TRBD1	TRBV6-5	TRBJ1-6	.	CASHYRDRGNSPLHF	TGTGCCAGCCATTACCGGGACAGGGGAAATTCACCCCTCCACTTT
TRBD2	TRBV7-3	TRBJ2-2	.	CASSLTGVAGAGELFF	TGTGCCAGCAGCTTAACGGGGGTAGCGGGAGCCGGGGAGCTGTTTTTT
.	TRBV3-1/TRBV3-2	TRBJ1-5	.	CASSQTLQGNQPQHF	TGTGCCAGCAGCCAAACCCTACAGGGAAATCAGCCCCAGCATTTT
TRBD1	TRBV5-1	TRBJ2-1	.	CASSPQGQPYNEQFF	TGCGCCAGCAGCCCTCAGGGACAGCCCTACAATGAGCAGTTCTTC
.	TRBV7-9	TRBJ1-2	few	CASSPTSGGYGYTF	TGTGCCAGCAGCCCTACCAGCGGGGGGTATGGCTACACCTTC
.	TRBV5-1	TRBJ2-1	.	CASSDNRNNEQFF	TGCGCCAGCAGCGATAACAGAAACAATGAGCAGTTCTTC
.	TRBV7-9	TRBJ2-7	.	CASSPSWVGAHEQYF	TGTGCCAGCAGCCCTAGCTGGGTGGGGGCCCACGAGCAGTACTTC
.	TRBV5-1	TRBJ2-2	.	CASSLTSNTGELFF	TGCGCCAGCAGCTTAACTTCGAACACCGGGGAGCTGTTTTTT
.	TRBV19	TRBJ1-4	.	CASSWSREKLFF	TGTGCCAGTAGTTGGAGTAGAGAAAAACTGTTTTTT
.	TRBV10-3	TRBJ1-1	.	CAISGTPNTEAFF	TGTGCCATCAGCGGGACACCGAACACTGAAGCTTTCTTT
.	TRBV9	TRBJ2-5	.	CASSVGGPGGGGETQYF	TGTGCCAGCAGCGTAGGGGGCCCGGGAGGGGGCGGTGAGACCCAGTACTTC
TRBD1	TRBV18	TRBJ2-7	.	CASSRGQGPSYEQYF	TGTGCCAGCTCACGCGGACAGGGACCATCCTACGAGCAGTACTTC
.	TRBV5-4	TRBJ2-7	.	CASSGGREQYF	TGTGCCAGCAGCGGGGGCCGAGAGCAGTACTTC
TRBD1	TRBV3-1/TRBV3-2	TRBJ1-1	.	CASSQGTGAEAFF	TGTGCCAGCAGCCAGGGGACAGGGGCGGAAGCTTTCTTT
TRBD2	TRBV19	TRBJ2-3	.	CASSPTSANVPDTQYF	TGTGCCAGTAGCCCGACTAGCGCGAATGTCCCAGATACGCAGTATTTT
TRBD1	TRBV5-6	TRBJ1-2	few	CASSPDRGANYGYTF	TGTGCCAGCAGCCCGGACAGGGGAGCTAACTATGGCTACACCTTC
.	TRBV5-1	TRBJ2-7	.	CASSSGGSSYEQYF	TGCGCCAGCAGCTCCGGGGGAAGCTCCTACGAGCAGTACTTC
.	TRBV5-1	TRBJ1-2	.	CASSLGGENYGYTF	TGCGCCAGCAGCTTGGGAGGTGAGAACTATGGCTACACCTTC
.	TRBV6-5	TRBJ1-1	.	CASSSHMNTEAFF	TGTGCCAGCAGTTCCCACATGAACACTGAAGCTTTCTTT
TRBD1	TRBV7-3	TRBJ2-3	.	CASRMSTGGGSDTQYF	TGTGCCAGCAGGATGTCCACAGGGGGAGGCTCAGATACGCAGTATTTT
.	TRBV2	TRBJ2-7	.	CASNSREGSYEQYF	TGTGCCAGCAACAGCAGGGAAGGATCCTACGAGCAGTACTTC
.	TRBV10-3	TRBJ2-2	once	CAISDGRGGGELFF	TGTGCCATCAGTGACGGTAGGGGCGGCGGGGAGCTGTTTTTT
.	TRBV5-1	TRBJ1-1	.	CASSLSVAQTNIEAFF	TGCGCCAGCAGCTTGAGCGTGGCCCAGACGAACATTGAAGCTTTCTTT
.	TRBV27	TRBJ2-3	.	CASSFLARVRTDTQYF	TGTGCCAGCAGTTTCCTGGCCAGGGTGAGAACAGATACGCAGTATTTT
TRBD2	TRBV19	TRBJ2-1	.	CASSPPGTSGGLSYNEQFF	TGTGCCAGTAGTCCCCCCGGGACTAGCGGGGGCCTATCCTACAATGAGCAGTTCTTC
.	TRBV6-1	TRBJ1-6	.	CASSVRQQRDSSYNSPLHF	TGTGCCAGCAGTGTTAGGCAGCAACGAGACAGCTCCTATAATTCACCCCTCCACTTT
.	TRBV11-2	TRBJ2-1	.	CASSLPAGYNEQFF	TGTGCCAGCAGCTTGCCTGCAGGGTACAATGAGCAGTTCTTC
TRBD1	TRBV2	TRBJ2-2	.	CASSLTGADGELFF	TGTGCCAGCAGCCTGACAGGGGCGGACGGGGAGCTGTTTTTT
TRBD2	TRBV9	TRBJ2-3	few	CASSAGLESTDTQYF	TGTGCCAGCAGCGCCGGACTAGAGAGCACAGATACGCAGTATTTT
TRBD2	TRBV19	TRBJ2-7	.	CASATTFSGSLHEQYF	TGTGCCAGTGCGACTACCTTTAGCGGGAGTTTGCACGAGCAGTACTTC
.	TRBV7-9	TRBJ2-1	.	CASRLGNEQFF	TGTGCCAGCAGGCTCGGCAATGAGCAGTTCTTC
TRBD1	TRBV6-5	TRBJ1-1	.	CASSRRQGARTEAFF	TGTGCCAGCAGTCGTAGACAGGGGGCGCGCACTGAAGCTTTCTTT
.	TRBV2	TRBJ1-6	.	CASRTSDSLESPLHF	TGTGCCAGCAGAACGTCGGACAGTTTGGAATCACCCCTCCACTTT
TRBD2	TRBV13	TRBJ2-1	.	CASSLIGGGSYNEQFF	TGTGCCAGCAGCCTAATTGGCGGGGGCTCCTACAATGAGCAGTTCTTC
.	TRBV14	TRBJ2-3	.	CASSQALAGTDTQYF	TGTGCCAGCAGCCAAGCTCTAGCCGGCACAGATACGCAGTATTTT
.	TRBV12-3/TRBV12-4	TRBJ1-1	.	CASSLGLNTEAFF	TGTGCCAGCAGTCTCGGACTTAACACTGAAGCTTTCTTT